Shown below are 15 T cell receptor beta chains from a single sample sequenced in a study of blood T cell repertoires in COVID-19 (dated by TCRdb to the early 2020s). The library was built by means of the immunoSEQ multiplex PCR assay. What TCRdb holds here is the immuneACCESS table cut down to in-frame rearrangements. Part of the clones is not present; checked against another copy, under half of the missing clones reflect an unresolved V gene, and the others are unexplained. Within this sample are 97,000 or so clones, with around 81% of them counted one time only. Jointly, the top ten make up 4.1% of the sample. Material for sequencing was peripheral blood. These receptor sequences come from a man between 60 and 70 years old with acute or convalescent COVID-19.

The chain recombines TRBV19 with TRBJ1-1; D unclear. CDR1 and CDR2 (germline): LNHDA, SQIVND (reference sequence). The CDR3 consists of 12 residues. V lost 6 bases, J lost 4 bases, and 9 bases lay in between. CDR3 DNA: TGTGCCAGTAGGTATAGAGGCACTGAAGCTTTCTTT. This sequence encodes CASRYRGTEAFF. Based on the CDR3 plus reference TRBV19 and TRBJ1-1, the full variable domain is DGGITQSPKYLFRKEGQNVTLSCEQNLNHDAMYWYRQDPGQGLRLIYYSQIVNDFQKGDIAEGYSVSREKKESFPLTVTSAQKNPTAFYLCASRYRGTEAFFGQGTRLTVV.

CDR3 protein: CASSPGQTSYEQYF. For the CDR3, the DNA is TGTGCCAGCTCACCTGGACAGACTTCCTACGAGCAGTACTTC. The chain uses TRBV18 and TRBJ2-7, with D possibly matching TRBD1 (6 bases). Deletions cut 3 bases from V and 1 base from J, with 10 bases between. There are 14 residues in the CDR3. Germline CDR1 KGHSH, CDR2 LQKENI.

V usage is TRBV27 and J usage is TRBJ1-2; D possibly corresponds to TRBD1 (6 bases). The CDR3 has 17 residues. Trimming shortened V by 6 bases and J by 0 bases, and 20 bases separated the two germline ends. Germline V gene sequence: CDR1 MNHEY, CDR2 SMNVEV (reference sequence). The CDR3 sequence: CASSPSGGTPSNYGYTF. The CDR3 bases are TGTGCCAGCAGCCCCAGTGGGGGCACTCCCTCTAACTATGGCTACACCTTC.

The chain employs TRBV24-1 and TRBJ1-5; the D gene is possibly TRBD1 (6 bases). Germline V lookup: CDR1 KGHDR, CDR2 SFDVKD. The CDR3 loop spans 16 amino acids. Trimming pared 3 bases from V and 0 bases from J, leaving 11 bases between. CDR3 DNA: TGTGCCACCAGTGATACCAGGGGAAGTAGCAATCAGCCCCAGCATTTT. This encodes CATSDTRGSSNQPQHF.

This clone was picked up one time. This chain connects TRBV7-9 to TRBJ1-1; 7 nucleotides line up with TRBD1. With 5 bases clipped from V and 5 bases from J, the junction kept 5 bases outside the gene matches. This CDR3 is built from 13 residues. CDR1 is SEHNR and CDR2 is FQNEAQ in the germline V gene (reference sequence). The CDR3 DNA follows: TGTGCCAGCAGCGGAAACAGGGGTACTGAAGCTTTCTTT. Protein product: CASSGNRGTEAFF.

The chain couples TRBV7-3 to TRBJ2-7, with 8 bases fitting TRBD2. The J segment lost 2 bases and the V segment lost 1 base, leaving 7 bases of the junction unmatched. Per germline, CDR1 SGHTA and CDR2 FQGTGA. This CDR3 contains 16 residues. CDR3 nucleotide sequence: TGTGCCAGCAGCTTAAACGGGGGGGCTTCGACCTACGAGCAGTACTTC. Its protein product is CASSLNGGASTYEQYF.

V is TRBV30 and J is TRBJ1-3; tentative D call: TRBD1 (5 bases). Germline lookup yields CDR1 GTSNPN and CDR2 SVGIG (reference sequence). Trimming removed 1 base at V and 4 bases at J, with 14 bases between. The CDR3 is 15 amino acids. In DNA form, the CDR3 reads TGTGCCTGGAGTGCGCCGGGGGTGGGGGGAAACACCATATATTTT. This encodes CAWSAPGVGGNTIYF. Together with reference TRBV30 and TRBJ1-3, the CDR3 gives the full variable domain: SQTIHQWPATLVQPVGSPLSLECTVEGTSNPNLYWYRQAAGRGLQLLFYSVGIGQISSEVPQNLSASRPQDRQFILSSKKLLLSDSGFYLCAWSAPGVGGNTIYFGEGSWLTVV.

This chain connects TRBV11-2 to TRBJ1-1; D may be TRBD1 (6 bases). The CDR3 extends over 12 amino acids. Between the trimmed V and J ends, which lost 3 bases and 10 bases, there was a span of 12 bases. The germline gives CDR1 SGHAT, CDR2 FQNNGV. The CDR3: CASSFQSRGAFF. The DNA for the CDR3 is TGTGCCAGCAGCTTTCAGTCCAGGGGAGCTTTCTTT.

J is TRBJ2-7 and V is TRBV21-1; TRBD1 was called by the table and not checked on the DNA. TRBV21-1 is a known pseudogene. The CDR3 has 11 amino acids. Here the CDR3 DNA reads TGTGCCAGCAGCGTCTACAGGGGGCAGTACGTC. Its protein is CASSVYRGQYV.

The sample holds a few counts of this clone. V usage is TRBV9 and J usage is TRBJ2-5; D is possibly TRBD2 (5 bases). Trimming left V 0 bases short and J 5 bases short, with 11 bases between. The length of the CDR3 is 14 residues. Germline-derived CDR1 and CDR2 are SGDLS and YYNGEE. CDR3 coding DNA: TGTGCCAGCAGCGTAGGGGTGGGGAGCGAGACCCAGTACTTC. This sequence encodes CASSVGVGSETQYF.

The chain links TRBV2 to TRBJ1-6, with a weak D call TRBD1 (5 bases). Germline-derived CDR1 and CDR2 are SNHLY and FYNNEI. Trimming took 4 bases from V and 7 from J, leaving 11 bases between them. This CDR3 is 14 amino acids long. CDR3 region: CASSVQGGNSPLHF. As DNA, the CDR3 is TGTGCCAGCAGTGTTCAGGGAGGAAATTCACCCCTCCACTTT.

This chain joins TRBV3-1 (or the pseudogene TRBV3-2) and TRBJ1-3, with D maybe TRBD1 (5 bases). V was clipped by 4 bases and J by 3 bases, with 10 bases between them. Germline CDR1 is LGHDT and CDR2 is YNNKEL (reference sequence). The CDR3 consists of 14 residues. The CDR3 DNA sequence: TGTGCCAGCAGCCTCGGGGGGGATGGAAACACCATATATTTT. Translating it yields CASSLGGDGNTIYF.

This clone is medium-sized by share. The J gene is TRBJ1-2, the V gene TRBV19; weak D call: TRBD1 (6 bases). The CDR3 is 14 amino acids. The V end was cut by 9 bases, the J end by 8 bases, with 22 bases between. Germline V gene lookup returns CDR1 LNHDA and CDR2 SQIVND (reference sequence). CDR3 coding DNA: TGTGCCAGCTCAACCCCACGGCAGGGGAGCGGCTACACCTTC. This translates into CASSTPRQGSGYTF.

CDR3 in amino acids: CASSSSFATGGIYNYGYTF. CDR3 sequence (DNA): TGTGCCAGCAGCTCCTCATTTGCGACAGGGGGAATTTATAACTATGGCTACACCTTC. The chain is built from TRBV11-3 and TRBJ1-2, with 9 bases fitting TRBD1. This CDR3 is built from 19 residues. The V gene's germline CDR1 is SGHNT and CDR2 YENEEA. V trimming: 4 bases; J trimming: 1 base; junction bases outside the gene matches: 16.

The chain has TRBV2 and TRBJ1-5; D possibly corresponds to TRBD1 (6 bases). The germline V and J ends were trimmed by 6 bases and 3 bases, with 15 bases remaining between them. This CDR3 region has 15 residues. The germline CDR1 and CDR2 sequences are SNHLY and FYNNEI. CDR3 in amino acids: CASSAGALANQPQHF. CDR3 DNA sequence: TGTGCCAGCAGCGCGGGGGCCTTGGCCAATCAGCCCCAGCATTTT.